This T cell receptor (beta chain) was recovered during a study of T cells after yellow fever vaccination. Study-wide background: SMART-Seq v4 Ultra Low Input prepared libraries from low-cell fractions.

Template switching by 5'RACE produced TCR cDNA, adding a universal primer site and UMIs. TCRdb redid the calling of the 5' RACE reads with MiXCR, one entry per CDR3 protein. This table has a few hundred thousand distinct CDR3 sequences, around 9.3% appearing once. This CDR3 is 16 amino acids long. The V gene lost 4 bases and the J gene lost 4 bases, with 22 bases spanning the gap. Per the germline V gene, CDR1 is DFQATT and CDR2 is SNEGSKA (reference sequence). Study results and limitations: It was the secondary response that reached its peak faster, day 5 versus 15, but it was weaker. The booster saw the reappearance of most primary-vaccination clones (about 95% CD4, 80% to 90% CD8).

This clonotype turned up a few times. Its antigen is not known. This chain connects TRBV20-1 to TRBJ1-1; TRBD1 might be the D (5 bases). The receptor's source is a man aged 18 to 30 who received the YFV17D yellow fever vaccine. Sequenced here: CD4+ T cells sorted from PBMCs, sampled 5 days after the yellow fever booster vaccination. The CDR3 protein is CSANSNGRRGGTEAFF. The CDR3 DNA sequence: TGCAGTGCTAACTCCAATGGGAGGCGTGGGGGCACTGAAGCTTTCTTT.